This passage covers 2 T cell receptor beta chains from one sample sequenced in a study of CD8+ T cells in alopecia areata. Following extraction, RNA underwent reverse transcription to cDNA, which served as the sequencing template. Only in-frame clones appear in the TCRdb table, and some are missing; sequencing was by immunoSEQ multiplex PCR. The data show about 190,000 clones, 60% seen once. Treatment here: oral pan-JAK inhibitor, 5-10 mg twice daily. This specimen was CD4+ T cells sorted from blood, taken at week 4, from a patient treated with tofacitinib. The receptors stem from a human donor with alopecia areata.

This clone was observed a few times. The rearrangement links TRBV5-1 to TRBJ2-7, with D uncertain. This CDR3 has 11 amino acids. Looked up from germline, CDR1 is SGHRS and CDR2 is YFSETQ. The germline V and J ends were trimmed by 0 bases and 7 bases, with 5 bases remaining between them. In DNA form, the CDR3 reads TGCGCCAGCAGCTTGGAGGTAGAGCAGTACTTC. Protein: CASSLEVEQYF. The whole variable domain, remainder taken from reference TRBV5-1 and TRBJ2-7, is KAGVTQTPRYLIKTRGQQVTLSCSPISGHRSVSWYQQTPGQGLQFLFEYFSETQRNKGNFPGRFSGRQFSNSRSEMNVSTLELGDSALYLCASSLEVEQYFGPGTRLTVT.

This sequence joins TRBV29-1 and TRBJ2-7; perhaps D is TRBD1 or TRBD2 (5 bases each). The CDR3 runs to 14 residues. Germline CDR1 reads SQVTM; CDR2 reads ANQGSEA. V lost 6 bases and J lost 3, with 18 bases in between. The CDR3 here is CSVIYDRGYYEQYF. The DNA for the CDR3 is TGCAGCGTCATTTACGACAGAGGGTACTACGAGCAGTACTTC.